This TCR beta chain appears in the sequencing data of a study of OX40 agonist ivuxolimab in advanced cancers. Across the study: Under the entry rules, prior anti-PD-1, anti-PD-L1 or anti-CTLA-4 therapy was allowed, and approximately 40% had some. Partial responses were seen in three patients, one with hepatocellular carcinoma and two with cutaneous melanoma.

Study results and limitations: Fewer expanded clones were found on average in CD4+ than in CD8+ T cells.

Concerning this clone: Its antigen remains unidentified.

Repertoires were generated with immunoSEQ multiplex PCR, while TCRdb's copy carries only in-frame clones and drops some. The profile covers fewer than 45,000 clones, with about 88% appearing a single time and roughly 14% taken by the ten largest. Autoimmune disease history or systemic immunosuppression led to patient exclusion. This clonotype originated in an adult with an advanced solid tumor such as melanoma, head and neck, liver or kidney cancer. Sequences were derived from CD4+ or CD8+ T cells sorted from blood, sampled in a trial of the OX40 agonist ivuxolimab.

The CDR3 sequence is CASSLDPDASHYEQYF. As DNA, the CDR3 is TGTGCCAGCAGCTTGGACCCGGACGCCAGCCACTACGAGCAGTACTTC. This chain connects TRBV5-4 to TRBJ2-7; no reliable D call. V dropped 0 bases and J dropped 3 bases, with 16 bases sitting between them. Per germline, CDR1 SGHNT and CDR2 YYREEE (reference sequence). CDR3 length: 16 amino acids.